Given below is one T cell receptor (beta chain) in context. What it binds is unknown. Genomic DNA, serving as template, underwent TCR beta VDJ and CDR3 profiling. MiXCR, applied by TCRdb to the reads, yields one record per CDR3 protein. Altogether 170,000 or so distinct CDR3 sequences are present, about 60% being singletons, with the ten largest covering about 42%. Individuals selected for sequencing had exhibited CD8+CD57+ cell expansion on flow cytometry. Therapy had not been given to patients before blood sampling. The CDR3 is 13 residues long. V lost 9 bases, J lost 4 bases, and 10 bases lay in between. CDR1 is LNHDA and CDR2 is SQIVND in the germline V gene (reference sequence). These data originate in a study of CD8+CD57+ T cells in acquired aplastic anemia. Study context: The mean DNA yield obtained from sorted CD4+ and CD8+ cells came to approximately 3 ug. Whole-study results and caveats: Patients and controls had in common 25 to 30 CD8+ CDR3 sequences.

The chain has TRBV19 and TRBJ1-6; TRBD1 is a possible D gene (5 bases). Sample: sorted CD4+, CD8+, or CD8+CD57+ T cells (not recorded which) from PBMCs. This clonotype was obtained from a human donor with aplastic anemia. CDR3 coding DNA: TGTGCCAGCGGGGCCGCATATAATTCACCCCTCCACTTT. Protein product: CASGAAYNSPLHF.